The 20 T cell receptor beta chains below all came from one sample that was sequenced in a study of shared clonotypes between healthy human individuals. Sequencing used immunoSEQ multiplex PCR; TCRdb keeps in-frame clones, though not all of them. The sample yields around 2,000,000 clones, about 95% seen once. Naive CD8 cells lacked CD45RO and underwent positive selection for CCR7, leaving out terminally differentiated effector memory CD45RA+ cells. Input material: naive CD8+ T cells sorted from blood. The receptors were sampled from a man younger than 30 in good health.

This chain uses TRBV27 with TRBJ1-1, with 10 nucleotides matching TRBD1. J was trimmed by 5 bases and V by 6 bases; bases with no gene match: 9. The CDR3 extends over 15 amino acids. Germline CDR1 MNHEY, CDR2 SMNVEV (reference sequence). The CDR3 sequence: CASSLTGGVGTEAFF. CDR3 bases: TGTGCCAGCAGCCTGACAGGGGGCGTGGGGACTGAAGCTTTCTTT.

The chain has TRBV7-9 and TRBJ2-5; 7 bases are shared with TRBD1. Germline-derived CDR1 and CDR2 are SEHNR and FQNEAQ (reference sequence). The CDR3 is 15 amino acids. With 5 bases clipped from V and 9 bases from J, the junction kept 15 bases outside the gene matches. The DNA for the CDR3 is TGTGCCAGCAGCCGAAATTTAGACAGGGAGTTTGCCCAGTACTTC. Residues: CASSRNLDREFAQYF.

The gene calls are TRBV7-2 and TRBJ2-3, with D possibly called TRBD1 or TRBD2 (5 bases each). The V and J ends lost 1 base and 1 base respectively, with 6 bases between them. CDR1 is SGHTA, CDR2 FQGNSA, per germline. The CDR3 is made up of 14 amino acids. The CDR3 DNA sequence: TGTGCCAGCAGCTTAGGGGACGGCACAGATACGCAGTATTTT. Translation: CASSLGDGTDTQYF. Complete variable domain (other parts from reference TRBV7-2 and TRBJ2-3): GAGVSQSPSNKVTEKGKDVELRCDPISGHTALYWYRQSLGQGLEFLIYFQGNSAPDKSGLPSDRFSAERTGGSVSTLTIQRTQQEDSAVYLCASSLGDGTDTQYFGPGTRLTVL.

The CDR3 spells CASRPGTPRGNTEAFF. The CDR3 nucleotides read TGTGCCAGCAGACCCGGGACTCCAAGGGGGAACACTGAAGCTTTCTTT. The chain is built from TRBV27 and TRBJ1-1, with TRBD1 as a possible D gene (5 bases). V lost 6 bases to trimming and J lost 1 base, with 18 bases between them. The germline CDR1 and CDR2 sequences are MNHEY and SMNVEV (reference sequence). The CDR3 runs 16 residues.

The gene calls are TRBV30 and TRBJ1-5; D not resolved. The CDR3 length is 15 residues. The ends were cut back, 0 bases at V and 2 bases at J, with 11 bases in the middle. Germline loops: CDR1 GTSNPN, CDR2 SVGIG (reference sequence). The CDR3 here is CAWSVSRTGNQPQHF. CDR3 nucleotide sequence: TGTGCCTGGAGTGTTTCGAGGACGGGCAATCAGCCCCAGCATTTT.

The chain carries TRBV4-2 and TRBJ2-3; TRBD2 aligns across 9 bases. The CDR3 is 15 residues long. V dropped 4 bases and J dropped 2; count of bases not matched to a gene: 4. Germline CDR1 and CDR2: LGHNA and YNFKEQ. CDR3: CASSPRGGPTDTQYF. CDR3 sequence (DNA): TGTGCCAGCAGCCCGCGGGGGGGCCCCACAGATACGCAGTATTTT.

The chain carries TRBV2 and TRBJ2-7, with TRBD1 identical over 8 bases. Germline CDR1 SNHLY, CDR2 FYNNEI. Trimming at V came to 1 base and at J to 6 bases, leaving 8 bases not matched to a gene. CDR3 length: 15 amino acids. The CDR3: CASSEGQGLSVEQYF. CDR3 sequence (DNA): TGTGCCAGCAGTGAAGGACAGGGGCTTTCGGTCGAGCAGTACTTC.

This chain links TRBV7-3 with TRBJ2-1; the match to TRBD2 covers 8 bases. Trimming cost V 4 bases and J 8 bases; bases outside gene matches: 10. There are 15 residues in the CDR3. The germline CDR1 and CDR2 sequences are SGHTA and FQGTGA. CDR3 sequence: CASSSPDGGVYEQFF. CDR3 nucleotide sequence: TGTGCCAGCAGCTCTCCCGACGGGGGGGTTTATGAGCAGTTCTTC.

The gene calls are TRBV7-2 and TRBJ2-1; TRBD2 matches at 7 bases. The CDR3 covers 16 residues. The ends lost 1 base at V and 4 bases at J; junction bases unmatched: 7. Germline CDR1 SGHTA, CDR2 FQGNSA. The CDR3 coding sequence is TGTGCCAGCAGCTTAGTTGGGCTAGCGGAGTACAATGAGCAGTTCTTC. Protein: CASSLVGLAEYNEQFF.

This clone occurred once. The V gene is TRBV27, the J gene TRBJ2-7; TRBD1 agrees at 10 bases. J gave up 5 bases and V 3 bases, and 10 bases lay outside the gene matches. This CDR3 region has 16 residues. Germline CDR1 reads MNHEY; CDR2 reads SMNVEV (reference sequence). The CDR3 coding sequence is TGTGCCAGCAGTTTTCAGCCGGGACAGGGGTTCCACGAGCAGTACTTC. Amino acid sequence: CASSFQPGQGFHEQYF.

This clone has more than one count but fewer than ten. The chain is built from TRBV4-1 and TRBJ2-7, with 9 bases matching TRBD1. Germline assignment: CDR1 MGHRA and CDR2 YSYEKL. J gave up 3 bases and V 3 bases, and 3 bases lay outside the gene matches. This CDR3 comprises 14 residues. The CDR3 reads CASSHGTGLYEQYF. The DNA of the CDR3 is TGCGCCAGCAGCCACGGGACAGGGCTCTACGAGCAGTACTTC.

The rearrangement uses TRBV9 and TRBJ1-5; 9 nucleotides align to TRBD1. This CDR3 comprises 15 residues. CDR1 is SGDLS, CDR2 YYNGEE, per germline. V dropped 4 bases and J dropped 4; count of bases not matched to a gene: 6. The DNA for the CDR3 is TGTGCCAGCAGCCCGGGACAGGGTTCAAATCAGCCCCAGCATTTT. Translating it yields CASSPGQGSNQPQHF.

This chain uses TRBV7-9 with TRBJ2-5; 7 nucleotides agree with TRBD2. Per germline, CDR1 SEHNR and CDR2 FQNEAQ (reference sequence). Unmatched junction bases numbered 18, after V lost 5 bases and J lost 3 bases. The length of the CDR3 is 18 residues. The CDR3: CASSPPTSGGAPEETQYF. The CDR3 DNA reads TGTGCCAGCAGCCCCCCAACGTCGGGGGGTGCCCCGGAAGAGACCCAGTACTTC. Based on the CDR3 plus reference TRBV7-9 and TRBJ2-5, the full variable domain is DTGVSQNPRHKITKRGQNVTFRCDPISEHNRLYWYRQTLGQGPEFLTYFQNEAQLEKSRLLSDRFSAERPKGSFSTLEIQRTEQGDSAMYLCASSPPTSGGAPEETQYFGPGTRLLVL.

The CDR3 DNA reads as TGTGCCAGCAGGAAATGGGACAGGGCCCAAGAGACCCAGTACTTC. Its protein product is CASRKWDRAQETQYF. The gene calls are TRBV2 and TRBJ2-5; 9 bases map to TRBD1. The CDR3 is 15 residues long. Trimming at V came to 6 bases and at J to 1 base, leaving 6 bases not matched to a gene. CDR1 SNHLY and CDR2 FYNNEI come from the germline V gene.

The rearrangement joins TRBV6-6 to TRBJ2-5; D assignment may be TRBD1 or TRBD2 (5 bases each). Germline V CDR1 and CDR2: MNHNY, SVGAGI (reference sequence). This CDR3 spans 13 amino acids. V was cut by 4 bases and J by 5 bases, with 11 bases left in between. Here the CDR3 reads CASSSHWGETQYF. The CDR3 DNA follows: TGTGCCAGCAGTTCCCACTGGGGGGAGACCCAGTACTTC.

V and J are TRBV29-1 and TRBJ2-7; D gene unclear. V was cut by 2 bases and J by 1 base, with 9 bases left in between. The CDR3 has 13 residues. Germline V gene sequence: CDR1 SQVTM, CDR2 ANQGSEA. The CDR3 here is CSVEYGQSYEQYF. CDR3 bases: TGCAGCGTTGAATACGGGCAGTCCTACGAGCAGTACTTC.

The V call is TRBV27, the J call TRBJ1-4; the match to TRBD1 covers 9 bases. V lost 5 bases, J lost 6 bases, and 13 bases stayed unmatched. CDR3 size: 17 residues. The germline V gene encodes CDR1 MNHEY and CDR2 SMNVEV (reference sequence). The CDR3 reads CASSRAGVTGGYEKLFF. CDR3 DNA: TGTGCCAGCAGTCGGGCCGGGGTAACAGGGGGCTATGAAAAACTGTTTTTT.

About this clone itself: Additional DNA sequences in this sample encode the identical CDR3. The chain uses TRBV4-1 and TRBJ2-5; the D call may be TRBD1 or TRBD2 (5 bases each). CDR1 is MGHRA and CDR2 is YSYEKL in the germline V gene. CDR3 length: 14 residues. The germline V and J ends were trimmed by 3 bases and 2 bases, with 10 bases remaining between them. CDR3 nucleotides: TGCGCCAGCAGCCAGGGACCGTTACAAGAGACCCAGTACTTC. Translating gives CASSQGPLQETQYF.

The chain combines TRBV5-1 with TRBJ1-1; 8 positions match TRBD1. The CDR3 runs to 14 residues. Germline CDR1 and CDR2: SGHRS and YFSETQ. The trim removed 2 bases at V and 3 bases at J, leaving 3 bases unmatched. CDR3 residues: CASSFRGQYTEAFF. The CDR3 nucleotides read TGCGCCAGCAGCTTCAGGGGGCAATACACTGAAGCTTTCTTT.

This clone appeared once. The V and J genes are TRBV19 and TRBJ2-5; TRBD1 matches 10 bases. The CDR3 consists of 17 residues. V shed 3 bases, J shed 5 bases, and the junction held 12 bases outside the gene matches. The germline gives CDR1 LNHDA, CDR2 SQIVND (reference sequence). This CDR3 is CASSILWTGGNSETQYF. The DNA for the CDR3 is TGTGCCAGTAGTATTCTTTGGACAGGGGGGAATTCGGAGACCCAGTACTTC.